The next 28 T cell receptor beta chains were all read from a single sample in a study of cytomegalovirus exposure and HLA in healthy donors. Use of 60 Vbeta and 13 Jbeta primers characterized the PCR. Using immunoSEQ multiplex PCR, the repertoire was profiled, and TCRdb retains in-frame clones only, with some absent. The repertoire holds 150,000 to 200,000 clones, with under 80% as singletons. The source material was PBMCs. These receptors were collected from a man between 35 and 55 years old in good health and CMV-seronegative.

This clone was detected a few times. The chain employs TRBV6-5 and TRBJ2-7; D unresolved. The CDR3 spans 15 residues. CDR1 is MNHEY and CDR2 is SVGAGI in the germline V gene. The V end lost 6 bases, the J end lost 7 bases, and 22 bases lay between the germline ends. CDR3 DNA: TGTGCCAGCAGCCTCACGGGTCTAACTCCGCGAGAGCAGTACTTC. Its translation: CASSLTGLTPREQYF.

A few counts support this clone. The rearrangement joins TRBV4-1 to TRBJ2-1; possible D gene TRBD2, 6 bases. The V gene lost 1 base and the J gene lost 6 bases, with 10 bases spanning the gap. CDR1 is MGHRA, CDR2 YSYEKL, per germline. This CDR3 contains 14 residues. DNA for the CDR3: TGCGCCAGCAGCCAAGGGGACTGGGGCAATGAGCAGTTCTTC. Its translation is CASSQGDWGNEQFF.

The rearrangement uses TRBV7-2 and TRBJ2-5; maybe TRBD2 (6 bases). CDR1 SGHTA and CDR2 FQGNSA come from the germline V gene. CDR3 length equals 16 residues. The V and J ends lost 1 base and 0 bases respectively, with 12 bases between them. The CDR3 region is CASSLGGEAYQETQYF. The CDR3 DNA follows: TGTGCCAGCAGCTTAGGTGGGGAGGCCTACCAAGAGACCCAGTACTTC.

J is TRBJ2-5 and V is TRBV5-1; 8 bases are a match to TRBD1. The length of the CDR3 is 15 residues. V lost 0 bases and J lost 5; bases outside the gene matches: 6. The V gene's germline CDR1 is SGHRS and CDR2 YFSETQ. The CDR3 nucleotides read TGCGCCAGCAGCTTGGAGGGCAGGGGGCACGAGACCCAGTACTTC. Protein product: CASSLEGRGHETQYF.

This clone was recorded a few times. The rearrangement joins TRBV7-2 to TRBJ2-1; 12 nucleotides agree with TRBD2. Per the germline V gene, CDR1 is SGHTA and CDR2 is FQGNSA. The ends lost 1 base at V and 3 bases at J; junction bases unmatched: 1. The CDR3 spans 16 residues. CDR3 sequence reads: CASSLETSGSYNEQFF. The CDR3 nucleotides read TGTGCCAGCAGCTTAGAGACTAGCGGGAGCTACAATGAGCAGTTCTTC.

The V call is TRBV7-8, the J call TRBJ2-5; a weak D match, TRBD1 (5 bases). Trimming took 5 bases from V and 3 from J, leaving 7 bases between them. Looked up from germline, CDR1 is SGHVS and CDR2 is FQNEAQ. CDR3 length equals 12 residues. CDR3 sequence (DNA): TGTGCCAGCAGCCCAGGGAAAGAGACCCAGTACTTC. Protein sequence: CASSPGKETQYF.

This clone was observed a handful of times. V and J are TRBV5-5 and TRBJ2-3; 9 bases fit TRBD1. This CDR3 is 16 amino acids long. Germline trimming cut 4 bases from V and 5 bases from J; bases unmatched to any gene: 11. Germline lookup yields CDR1 SGHKS and CDR2 YYEKEE (reference sequence). The CDR3: CASSPRDRVFGDTQYF. The CDR3 DNA reads as TGTGCCAGCAGCCCCCGGGACAGGGTCTTTGGAGATACGCAGTATTTT.

The chain uses TRBV11-2 and TRBJ2-1, with D unclear. The CDR3 is 14 residues long. Germline CDR1 and CDR2: SGHAT and FQNNGV. The germline V and J ends were trimmed by 6 bases and 5 bases, with 14 bases remaining between them. In DNA, the CDR3 is TGTGCCAGCAGAGACTGGGTATGGGACAATGAGCAGTTCTTC. Encoded protein: CASRDWVWDNEQFF.

This clone turned up a few times. The CDR3 DNA reads TGTGCCAGCAGTTACGTACAGGAGAATCAGCCCCAGCATTTT. Translation gives CASSYVQENQPQHF. This sequence joins TRBV6-5 and TRBJ1-5; tentatively, D is TRBD1 (5 bases). Per germline, CDR1 MNHEY and CDR2 SVGAGI. The CDR3 sequence is 14 residues long. V was pared by 2 bases and J by 4 bases, with 9 bases between.

The sample holds a few counts of this clone. This CDR3 reads CASSLDPGLTEAFF. CDR3 DNA: TGTGCCAGCAGCTTAGATCCAGGGCTCACTGAAGCTTTCTTT. The V call is TRBV7-8, the J call TRBJ1-1; TRBD1 is a possible D gene (5 bases). There are 14 residues in the CDR3. Trimming shortened V by 1 base and J by 4 bases, and 10 bases separated the two germline ends. In germline, CDR1 is SGHVS, CDR2 FQNEAQ.

This chain uses TRBV4-1 with TRBJ2-7, with D possibly matching TRBD2 (5 bases). The germline V and J ends were trimmed by 1 base and 0 bases, with 10 bases remaining between them. This CDR3 is built from 15 residues. CDR1 and CDR2 from the germline V gene are MGHRA and YSYEKL. The CDR3 loop reads CASSQGREYSYEQYF. CDR3 bases: TGCGCCAGCAGCCAAGGACGGGAATACTCCTACGAGCAGTACTTC.

This clone was detected a few times. This sequence joins TRBV6-1 and TRBJ2-2; 10 positions agree with TRBD2. Germline V gives CDR1 MNHNS, CDR2 SASEGT. CDR3 length: 15 amino acids. V lost 6 bases to trimming and J lost 8 bases; unmatched junction nucleotides: 9. The CDR3 DNA sequence: TGTGCCAGCAGCCCTCAAGCGGGAGGGATAGGGGAGCTGTTTTTT. Its protein is CASSPQAGGIGELFF.

A word on this clone: A junction boundary mismatches the germline segment, possibly from a read error. This CDR3 is also generated by other DNA sequences in the sample. V is TRBV6-5 and J is TRBJ2-2; the D is unclear. CDR3 length: 14 residues. CDR1 is MNHEY, CDR2 SVGAGI, per germline. In DNA, the CDR3 is TGCGCCAGCAGCTCTTCCCCCTCGGTGGGGGAGCTGTTTTTT. The encoded protein is CASSSSPSVGELFF.

This clone showed up just once. The rearrangement joins TRBV14 to TRBJ2-3; 7 positions match TRBD2. The V segment lost 1 base and the J segment 0 bases; nucleotides outside the gene matches: 4. This CDR3 is built from 16 residues. The germline gives CDR1 SGHDN, CDR2 FVKESK. CDR3 nucleotides: TGTGCCAGCAGCCAAGTCCTTAGCGGGAGCACAGATACGCAGTATTTT. It specifies CASSQVLSGSTDTQYF.

This sequence joins TRBV6-6 and TRBJ1-5; the D is unclear. V was cut by 0 bases and J by 5 bases, with 14 bases left in between. Germline V CDR1 and CDR2: MNHNY, SVGAGI (reference sequence). CDR3 size: 16 residues. The DNA for the CDR3 is TGTGCCAGCAGTTACTCGACACCCCCTTTGGATCAGCCCCAGCATTTT. Translated: CASSYSTPPLDQPQHF.

The chain links TRBV11-3 to TRBJ1-1, with D hard to call. The CDR3 runs 13 residues. Germline assignment: CDR1 SGHNT and CDR2 YENEEA. Between the trimmed V and J ends, which lost 0 bases and 1 base, there was a span of 3 bases. The CDR3, as DNA: TGTGCCAGCAGCTTAGAAGCGAACACTGAAGCTTTCTTT. It translates to CASSLEANTEAFF.

This chain uses TRBV5-1 with TRBJ2-1; the match to TRBD1 covers 10 bases. V shed 8 bases, J shed 5 bases, and the junction held 7 bases outside the gene matches. The CDR3 consists of 14 residues. In germline, CDR1 is SGHRS, CDR2 YFSETQ. The CDR3 DNA reads TGCGCCAGTAAGACAGGGGGCGAGAACAATGAGCAGTTCTTC. Translated: CASKTGGENNEQFF.

This clone was observed a few times. This chain links TRBV5-1 with TRBJ2-7, with D tentatively TRBD2 (5 bases). V gave up 1 base and J gave up 0 bases, with 11 bases separating them. The CDR3 is 15 residues long. CDR1 is SGHRS, CDR2 YFSETQ, per germline. The CDR3 sequence is CASSLIEEGSYEQYF. For the CDR3, the DNA is TGCGCCAGCAGCTTGATAGAAGAGGGCTCCTACGAGCAGTACTTC.

This rearrangement joins TRBV27 to TRBJ2-7; TRBD2 agrees at 10 bases. J was trimmed by 2 bases and V by 6 bases; bases with no gene match: 7. In germline, CDR1 is MNHEY, CDR2 SMNVEV (reference sequence). This CDR3 is built from 15 residues. The CDR3 DNA reads as TGTGCCAGCAGCCTGGGACTAGCGCCACCCTACGAGCAGTACTTC. It yields the protein CASSLGLAPPYEQYF.

This chain connects TRBV29-1 to TRBJ1-1; no clear D gene. Germline V gene lookup returns CDR1 SQVTM and CDR2 ANQGSEA. This CDR3 is 13 amino acids long. V was pared by 7 bases and J by 0 bases, with 12 bases between. CDR3 DNA: TGCAGCGGGCTCGGAGGAATGAACACTGAAGCTTTCTTT. Its protein product is CSGLGGMNTEAFF. The whole variable domain, remainder taken from reference TRBV29-1 and TRBJ1-1, is SAVISQKPSRDICQRGTSLTIQCQVDSQVTMMFWYRQQPGQSLTLIATANQGSEATYESGFVIDKFPISRPNLTFSTLTVSNMSPEDSSIYLCSGLGGMNTEAFFGQGTRLTVV.

The V and J genes are TRBV19 and TRBJ1-5; D is ambiguous. Trimming removed 5 bases at V and 6 bases at J, with 20 bases between. The CDR3 loop spans 16 amino acids. Germline V gene data show CDR1 as LNHDA and CDR2 as SQIVND (reference sequence). The CDR3 nucleotides read TGTGCCAGTAGTGCCCGCCTACCAGGCGCAGGTCAGCCCCAGCATTTT. Amino acid sequence: CASSARLPGAGQPQHF.

The chain employs TRBV6-1 and TRBJ2-7; 14 nucleotides agree with TRBD2. The CDR3 is made up of 15 amino acids. V shed 7 bases, J shed 0 bases, and the junction held 2 bases outside the gene matches. Germline CDR1 is MNHNS and CDR2 is SASEGT. CDR3 sequence reads: CASIGLAGGSYEQYF. In nucleotides, the CDR3 is TGTGCCAGCATCGGACTAGCGGGAGGCTCCTACGAGCAGTACTTC.

This clone has more than one count but fewer than ten. V and J are TRBV19 and TRBJ1-1; possible D gene TRBD1, 6 bases. Germline V gene sequence: CDR1 LNHDA, CDR2 SQIVND (reference sequence). Between the trimmed V and J ends, which lost 5 bases and 1 base, there was a span of 17 bases. The CDR3 has 16 residues. The CDR3 region has the DNA TGTGCCAGTAGTCCGCCCGGGGGGGCCGGGAACACTGAAGCTTTCTTT. Translation gives CASSPPGGAGNTEAFF.

The chain recombines TRBV6-5 with TRBJ1-1, with no clear D. Germline assignment: CDR1 MNHEY and CDR2 SVGAGI. The CDR3 has 14 residues. V was pared by 4 bases and J by 1 base, with 10 bases between. CDR3 coding DNA: TGTGCCAGCAGTTCAAACGGGAGGAACACTGAAGCTTTCTTT. It encodes CASSSNGRNTEAFF.

The V and J genes are TRBV11-1 and TRBJ1-3; maybe TRBD1 (6 bases). The CDR3 is 16 amino acids. The germline V and J ends were trimmed by 8 bases and 0 bases, with 17 bases remaining between them. Germline loops: CDR1 SGHAT, CDR2 FQDESV (reference sequence). This chain's CDR3 is CASRFLQGHSGNTIYF. The CDR3, as DNA: TGTGCCAGCCGATTCTTACAGGGCCACTCTGGAAACACCATATATTTT.

This chain connects TRBV5-1 to TRBJ2-6, with 9 positions matching TRBD1. The CDR3 loop spans 16 amino acids. Unmatched junction bases numbered 7, after V lost 5 bases and J lost 4 bases. Looked up from germline, CDR1 is SGHRS and CDR2 is YFSETQ. CDR3 sequence: CASRPGTGNGANVLTF. The CDR3 DNA follows: TGCGCCAGCAGACCCGGGACAGGGAACGGGGCCAACGTCCTGACTTTC.

The V call is TRBV19, the J call TRBJ2-5; a weak D match, TRBD1 (6 bases). This CDR3 has 12 amino acids. Germline assignment: CDR1 LNHDA and CDR2 SQIVND (reference sequence). Between the trimmed V and J ends, which lost 9 bases and 5 bases, there was a span of 13 bases. The CDR3 sequence: CASRRGSETQYF. Written as DNA, the CDR3 is TGTGCCAGCCGCAGGGGTTCCGAGACCCAGTACTTC.

The V and J genes are TRBV13 and TRBJ1-5, with D perhaps matching TRBD1 (6 bases). The V end lost 3 bases, the J end lost 1 base, and 7 bases lay between the germline ends. Germline-derived CDR1 and CDR2 are PRHDT and FYEKMQ (reference sequence). The CDR3 extends over 14 amino acids. The CDR3: CASSFRGSNQPQHF. DNA for the CDR3: TGTGCCAGCAGCTTCAGGGGAAGCAATCAGCCCCAGCATTTT.